Described below is a single TCR beta chain sequence and its context. Its antigen is not identified. This CDR3 region has 13 residues. V was trimmed by 4 bases and J by 6 bases, leaving 10 bases between them. Germline assignment: CDR1 SGHAT and CDR2 FQDESV (reference sequence). Only in-frame clones appear in the TCRdb table, and some are missing; sequencing was by immunoSEQ multiplex PCR. Counted here are 25,000 to 35,000 clones, 70% to 80% occurring once; the ten biggest clones make up about 17%. The entry originates in a study of CD4 T cells in relation to SARS-CoV-2 and coronaviruses. The unexposed donors gave CD4+ T cells in about 2010-2018, prior to COVID-19. CD4+ T cells were isolated from the cells after about 11 days of culture.

The sequence was collected from a human donor in good health. Material: CD4+ T cells from PBMCs, cultured in vitro. The chain joins TRBV11-1 to TRBJ1-5; D is unresolved. For the CDR3, the DNA is TGTGCCAGCAGCTCGTGGACGGGTCAGCCCCAGCATTTT. It specifies CASSSWTGQPQHF.